This T cell receptor beta chain was observed in a study of blood T cell repertoires in COVID-19 (dated by TCRdb to the early 2020s). Study-level background: Samples covering the acute and convalescent phases of COVID-19 were provided by collaborators in the United States, Italy and Spain. Subjects who had been exposed to COVID-19, were actively infected with it, or had recovered from it provided the deeply sampled blood TCRbeta repertoires that made up the dataset. The prospective study material was composed of cDNA or gDNA derived from T cells, B-cell-depleted T cells, or PBMCs. The sample metadata nearly always contained a de-identified subject ID, COVID-19 status, age in years and sex. Where available, HLA class I and class II types were obtained from metadata supplied by the sample provider rather than from assay-based typing. The samples were drawn from the first 160 participants of the ongoing ImmuneRACE study and from roughly 1,300 subjects provided by 6 global collaborators. A freely available public database, intended as a resource for researchers studying the immune response to SARS-CoV-2, is where the repertoires were released. Summary of the overall study and its limitations: The quantity of clinical and demographic metadata differed by source and by participant and was supplied without curation.

As concerns this clone: Its antigen specificity is not known. Qualities for individual bases were not recorded, and no much larger clone is one base off.

Whole blood was collected in K2EDTA tubes by collaborating institutions according to the institutions' own protocols. For TCRbeta analysis, collaborator samples were shipped as frozen whole blood, as isolated PBMCs, or as DNA extracted from either sample type. The immunoSEQ Assay, a bias-controlled multiplex PCR, was used to amplify TCRbeta CDR3 regions from genomic DNA. In the source study's methods: Nucleated cell counts per sample were estimated from amplification of reference gene primers within the assay. To quantify the absolute abundance of each unique TCRbeta CDR3 rearrangement, sequence reads were collapsed and filtered. Productive Simpson clonality was computed per sample as the square root of Simpson's diversity index over productive rearrangements. TCRdb's version of the immuneACCESS table is confined to in-frame rearrangements and falls short of the full clone set. An unresolved V gene accounts for under half of the shortfall where checked; the remainder is of unknown origin. The DNA was the basis for D and trimming; V, J and clone size are from that table. Across this sample there are about 81,000 clones, with around nine tenths seen only once. The ten largest clonotypes hold about 4.8% of the sample.

Via the germline V gene (reference sequence), CDR1 is SGHKS and CDR2 YYEKEE. The junction carries 17 bases between V and J, which are trimmed by 4 bases and 4 bases respectively. Its CDR3 holds 15 amino acids, cysteine through phenylalanine. The sequence is cut down to CDR3 DNA, 45 bases in frame from base 1. The chain links TRBV5-5 with TRBJ1-2; matching of 5 bases hints at TRBD1 as the D gene. The sequence was obtained from a woman over 75 with acute or convalescent COVID-19. Source material: peripheral blood. The CDR3 sequence is CASSGGSGGGYGYTF. The DNA is TGTGCCAGCAGCGGGGGGTCGGGAGGAGGCTATGGCTACACCTTC.